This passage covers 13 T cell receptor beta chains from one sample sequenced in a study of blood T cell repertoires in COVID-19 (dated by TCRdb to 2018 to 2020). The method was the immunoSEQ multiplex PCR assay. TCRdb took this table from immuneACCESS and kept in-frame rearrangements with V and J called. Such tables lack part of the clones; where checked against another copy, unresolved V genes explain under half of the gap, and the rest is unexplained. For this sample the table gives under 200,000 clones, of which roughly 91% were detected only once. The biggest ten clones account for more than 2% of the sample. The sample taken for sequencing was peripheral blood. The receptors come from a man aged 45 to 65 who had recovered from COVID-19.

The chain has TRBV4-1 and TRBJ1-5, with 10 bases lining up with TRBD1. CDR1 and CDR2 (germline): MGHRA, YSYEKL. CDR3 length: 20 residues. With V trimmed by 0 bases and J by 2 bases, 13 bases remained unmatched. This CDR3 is CASSQDGPPDRGIGNQPQHF. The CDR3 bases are TGCGCCAGCAGCCAAGATGGGCCCCCGGACAGGGGGATTGGCAATCAGCCCCAGCATTTT.

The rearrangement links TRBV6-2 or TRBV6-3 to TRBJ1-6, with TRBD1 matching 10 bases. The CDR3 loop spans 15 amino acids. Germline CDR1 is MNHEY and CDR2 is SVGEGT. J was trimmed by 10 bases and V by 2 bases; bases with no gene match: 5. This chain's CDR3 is CASSYGDRGNSPLHF. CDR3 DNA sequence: TGTGCCAGCAGTTACGGGGACAGGGGTAACTCACCCCTCCACTTT.

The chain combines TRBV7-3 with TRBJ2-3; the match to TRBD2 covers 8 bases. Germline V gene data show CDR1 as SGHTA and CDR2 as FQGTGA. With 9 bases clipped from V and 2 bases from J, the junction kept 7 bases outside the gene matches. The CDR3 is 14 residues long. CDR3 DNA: TGTGCCAGTGCGGGGGGATCTGTCACAGATACGCAGTATTTT. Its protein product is CASAGGSVTDTQYF.

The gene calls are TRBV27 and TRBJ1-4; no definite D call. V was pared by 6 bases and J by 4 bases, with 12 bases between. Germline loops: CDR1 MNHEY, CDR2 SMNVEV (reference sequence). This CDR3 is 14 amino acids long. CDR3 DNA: TGTGCCAGCAGCAACAGATTCAGTAATGAAAAACTGTTTTTT. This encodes CASSNRFSNEKLFF.

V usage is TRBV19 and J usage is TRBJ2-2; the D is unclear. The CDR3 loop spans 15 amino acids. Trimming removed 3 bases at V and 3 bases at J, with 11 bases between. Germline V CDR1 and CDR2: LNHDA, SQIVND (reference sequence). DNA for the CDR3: TGTGCCAGTAGTATGAGGCCGTTAGACACCGGGGAGCTGTTTTTT. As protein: CASSMRPLDTGELFF. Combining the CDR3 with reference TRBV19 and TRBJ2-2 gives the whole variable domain DGGITQSPKYLFRKEGQNVTLSCEQNLNHDAMYWYRQDPGQGLRLIYYSQIVNDFQKGDIAEGYSVSREKKESFPLTVTSAQKNPTAFYLCASSMRPLDTGELFFGEGSRLTVL.

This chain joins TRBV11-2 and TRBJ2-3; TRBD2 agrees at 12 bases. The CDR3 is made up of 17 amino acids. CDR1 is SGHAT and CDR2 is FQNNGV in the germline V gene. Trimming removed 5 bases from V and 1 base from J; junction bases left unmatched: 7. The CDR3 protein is CASSERLAGARTDTQYF. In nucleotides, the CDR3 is TGTGCCAGCAGCGAACGACTAGCGGGGGCTCGCACAGATACGCAGTATTTT.

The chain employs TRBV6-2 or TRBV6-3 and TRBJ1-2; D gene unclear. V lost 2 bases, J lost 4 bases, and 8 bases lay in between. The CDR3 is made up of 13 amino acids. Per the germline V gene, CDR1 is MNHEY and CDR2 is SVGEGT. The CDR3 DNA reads TGTGCCAGCAGTTACGATAACGGCTATGGCTACACCTTC. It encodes CASSYDNGYGYTF.

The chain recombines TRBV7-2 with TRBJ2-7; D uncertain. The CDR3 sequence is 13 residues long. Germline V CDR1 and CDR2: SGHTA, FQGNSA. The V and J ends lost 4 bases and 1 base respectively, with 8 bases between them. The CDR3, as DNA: TGTGCCAGCAGCTCAGACATGTCCTACGAGCAGTACTTC. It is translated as CASSSDMSYEQYF.

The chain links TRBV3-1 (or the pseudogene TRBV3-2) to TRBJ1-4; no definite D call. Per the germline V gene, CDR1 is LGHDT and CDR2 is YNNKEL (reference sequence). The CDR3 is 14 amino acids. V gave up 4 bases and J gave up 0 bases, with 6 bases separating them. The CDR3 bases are TGTGCCAGCAGCCTTAGTTCAACTAATGAAAAACTGTTTTTT. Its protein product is CASSLSSTNEKLFF.

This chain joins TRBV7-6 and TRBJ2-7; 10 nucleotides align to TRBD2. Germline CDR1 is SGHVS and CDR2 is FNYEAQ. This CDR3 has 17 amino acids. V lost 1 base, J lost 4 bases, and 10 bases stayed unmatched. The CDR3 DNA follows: TGTGCCAGCAGCTTAGGTAGCGGGGGGCAAAACCCATACGAGCAGTACTTC. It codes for CASSLGSGGQNPYEQYF.

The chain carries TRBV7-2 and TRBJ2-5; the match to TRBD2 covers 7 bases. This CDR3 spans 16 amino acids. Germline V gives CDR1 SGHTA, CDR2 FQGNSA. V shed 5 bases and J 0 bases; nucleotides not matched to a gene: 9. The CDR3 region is CASSPQLATNQETQYF. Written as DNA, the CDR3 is TGTGCCAGCAGCCCTCAACTAGCGACGAACCAAGAGACCCAGTACTTC. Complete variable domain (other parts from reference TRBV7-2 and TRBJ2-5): GAGVSQSPSNKVTEKGKDVELRCDPISGHTALYWYRQSLGQGLEFLIYFQGNSAPDKSGLPSDRFSAERTGGSVSTLTIQRTQQEDSAVYLCASSPQLATNQETQYFGPGTRLLVL.

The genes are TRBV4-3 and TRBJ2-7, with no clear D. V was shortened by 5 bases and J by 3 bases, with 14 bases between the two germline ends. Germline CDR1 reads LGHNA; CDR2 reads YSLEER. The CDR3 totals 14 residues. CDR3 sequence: CASSAQIGGYEQYF. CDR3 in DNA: TGCGCCAGCAGCGCTCAGATTGGCGGCTACGAGCAGTACTTC.

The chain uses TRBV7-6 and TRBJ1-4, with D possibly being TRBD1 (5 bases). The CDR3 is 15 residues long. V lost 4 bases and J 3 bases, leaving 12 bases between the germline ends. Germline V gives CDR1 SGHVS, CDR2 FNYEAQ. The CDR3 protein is CASSSSGNSNEKLFF. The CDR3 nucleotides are TGTGCCAGCAGCTCTTCAGGGAACTCTAATGAAAAACTGTTTTTT.